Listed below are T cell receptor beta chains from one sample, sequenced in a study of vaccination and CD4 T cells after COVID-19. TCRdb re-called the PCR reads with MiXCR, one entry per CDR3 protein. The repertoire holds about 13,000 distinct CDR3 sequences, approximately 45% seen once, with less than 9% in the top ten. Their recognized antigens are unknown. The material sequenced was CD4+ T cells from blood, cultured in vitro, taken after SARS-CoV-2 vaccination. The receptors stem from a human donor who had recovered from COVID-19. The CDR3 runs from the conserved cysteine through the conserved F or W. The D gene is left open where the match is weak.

CATSREGQGTQPQHF	15	TRBV24-1	TRBJ1-5	TRBD1
CSATPDRGLDEQFF	14	TRBV20-1	TRBJ2-1	TRBD1
CASSPSYNVAGNTIYF	16	TRBV5-4	TRBJ1-3	.
CASSDGVAGLNEQFF	15	TRBV6-1	TRBJ2-1	TRBD2
CASSRDRESIQYF	13	TRBV19	TRBJ2-4	TRBD1
CSAPNIGAEAFF	12	TRBV20-1	TRBJ1-1	.
CASSLGQTLRFSYEQYF	17	TRBV5-6	TRBJ2-7	.
CASSLDQGNEQFF	13	TRBV7-9	TRBJ2-1	.
CASSNRRAKDYTF	13	TRBV21-1	TRBJ1-2	.
CASSLAGTSSFYGYTF	16	TRBV5-1	TRBJ1-2	.
CASSLSVNQPQHF	13	TRBV5-1	TRBJ1-5	.
CASSSWTSASTDTQYF	16	TRBV7-8	TRBJ2-3	TRBD2
CASSRLAASQETQYF	15	TRBV6-1	TRBJ2-5	TRBD2
CATSDSYADTQYF	13	TRBV24-1	TRBJ2-3	.